Below, 23 T cell receptor beta chains from the same sample are listed, as sequenced in a study of somatic mutations in cytotoxic T cells in rheumatoid arthritis (dated by TCRdb to about 2017). The library was generated by the immunoSEQ multiplex PCR assay. What TCRdb holds here is the immuneACCESS table cut down to in-frame rearrangements. Part of the clones is not present; checked against another copy, under half of the missing clones reflect an unresolved V gene, and the others are unexplained. The sample contains more than 10,000 clones, 80% of them found a single time. The ten top clones hold around 10% of the sample. Sequenced input: CD8+ T cells sorted from blood. The receptors derive from an adult with rheumatoid arthritis.

The J gene is TRBJ1-1, the V gene TRBV5-6; D may be TRBD1 (5 bases). Trimming took off 4 bases at V and 4 bases at J, with 11 bases between the two ends. Germline V lookup: CDR1 SGHDT, CDR2 YYEEEE. This CDR3 is built from 13 residues. The CDR3 is CASSGGLGTEAFF. In DNA form, the CDR3 reads TGTGCCAGCAGCGGGGGGTTGGGCACTGAAGCTTTCTTT.

The rearrangement links TRBV5-4 to TRBJ2-2; D is possibly TRBD1 (5 bases). The CDR3 is 13 residues long. Trimming cost V 4 bases and J 5 bases, with 9 bases left between them. Germline CDR1 and CDR2: SGHNT and YYREEE (reference sequence). DNA of the CDR3: TGTGCCAGCAGCGCCTCAGGGACCGGGGAGCTGTTTTTT. It codes for CASSASGTGELFF. The full variable domain, rest sourced from reference TRBV5-4 and TRBJ2-2, is ETGVTQSPTHLIKTRGQQVTLRCSSQSGHNTVSWYQQALGQGPQFIFQYYREEENGRGNFPPRFSGLQFPNYSSELNVNALELDDSALYLCASSASGTGELFFGEGSRLTVL.

The V call is TRBV27, the J call TRBJ2-1; 11 bases line up with TRBD2. In germline, CDR1 is MNHEY, CDR2 SMNVEV (reference sequence). V lost 5 bases, J lost 2 bases, and 5 bases stayed unmatched. This CDR3 has 16 amino acids. CDR3 in DNA: TGTGCCAGCAGTCCCCAGACTAGCGGGGCCTACAATGAGCAGTTCTTC. It is translated as CASSPQTSGAYNEQFF.

This clone was recorded a few times. The chain combines TRBV2 with TRBJ2-7; unclear D gene. The V gene lost 11 bases and the J gene lost 1 base, with 15 bases spanning the gap. CDR1 and CDR2 (germline): SNHLY, FYNNEI. The CDR3 runs 13 residues. CDR3 protein: CAGQASLSYEQYF. CDR3 DNA sequence: TGTGCCGGCCAGGCCAGCCTTTCCTACGAGCAGTACTTC.

The rearrangement links TRBV9 to TRBJ2-3; D is unresolved. This CDR3 comprises 13 residues. The germline CDR1 and CDR2 sequences are SGDLS and YYNGEE. V shed 1 base and J shed 2 bases, with 5 bases lying between them. DNA for the CDR3: TGTGCCAGCAGCGTATACCCCACAGATACGCAGTATTTT. Residues: CASSVYPTDTQYF.

The chain links TRBV7-6 to TRBJ2-1; D possibly uses TRBD1 or TRBD2 (5 bases each). CDR1 is SGHVS, CDR2 FNYEAQ, per germline. V lost 1 base, J lost 1 base, and 8 bases lay in between. The CDR3 totals 15 residues. The CDR3 nucleotides read TGTGCCAGCAGCTTAGGAGGGGATTCCTACAATGAGCAGTTCTTC. It translates to CASSLGGDSYNEQFF.

The rearrangement links TRBV7-9 to TRBJ2-7; no definite D call. This CDR3 comprises 12 residues. Trimming left V 5 bases short and J 3 bases short, with 8 bases between. Germline V CDR1 and CDR2: SEHNR, FQNEAQ (reference sequence). The CDR3 DNA sequence: TGTGCCAGCAGCAGAGACGGCTACGAGCAGTACTTC. It codes for CASSRDGYEQYF.

This chain uses TRBV9 with TRBJ2-5; 13 bases agree with TRBD2. J gave up 0 bases and V 3 bases, and 17 bases lay outside the gene matches. This CDR3 is built from 21 residues. The germline gives CDR1 SGDLS, CDR2 YYNGEE. CDR3 nucleotides: TGTGCCAGCAGCGACCGACGGTGGGGGACTAGCGGGGACTCGTACCAAGAGACCCAGTACTTC. This sequence encodes CASSDRRWGTSGDSYQETQYF.

In regard to this clone: An end of the junction does not agree with germline; a read error may underlie this. J is TRBJ1-3 and V is TRBV19; D remains ambiguous. This CDR3 contains 14 residues. Germline CDR1 reads LNHDA; CDR2 reads SQIVND (reference sequence). The CDR3: CPRAGTRSGNTIYF. The CDR3 region has the DNA TGCCCCCGGGCGGGCACACGCTCTGGAAACACCATATATTTT.

The chain combines TRBV11-2 with TRBJ2-3, with TRBD1 as a possible D gene (5 bases). This CDR3 spans 19 amino acids. Germline-derived CDR1 and CDR2 are SGHAT and FQNNGV. Trimming took off 0 bases at V and 2 bases at J, with 21 bases between the two ends. CDR3 sequence: CASSLDNRRGQRDTDTQYF. The DNA of the CDR3 is TGTGCCAGCAGCTTAGATAACAGGCGAGGTCAGCGAGACACAGATACGCAGTATTTT. Variable domain in full (rest from reference TRBV11-2 and TRBJ2-3): EAGVAQSPRYKIIEKRQSVAFWCNPISGHATLYWYQQILGQGPKLLIQFQNNGVVDDSQLPKDRFSAERLKGVDSTLKIQPAKLEDSAVYLCASSLDNRRGQRDTDTQYFGPGTRLTVL.

This clone was observed once. The chain joins TRBV6-5 to TRBJ2-5; TRBD2 agrees at 7 bases. CDR3 length: 14 residues. J lost 4 bases, V lost 2 bases, and 4 bases had no gene match. Germline lookup yields CDR1 MNHEY and CDR2 SVGAGI. The chain's CDR3 is CASSYREVTETQYF. As DNA, the CDR3 is TGTGCCAGCAGTTACCGGGAGGTAACAGAGACCCAGTACTTC.

V usage is TRBV29-1 and J usage is TRBJ2-1, with TRBD2 matching over 7 bases. V was pared by 4 bases and J by 4 bases, with 4 bases of the junction left unmatched. This CDR3 has 13 amino acids. CDR1 SQVTM and CDR2 ANQGSEA come from the germline V gene. CDR3 region: CSVGGGRYNEQFF. The CDR3 bases are TGCAGCGTTGGGGGGGGACGGTACAATGAGCAGTTCTTC.

The chain joins TRBV4-3 to TRBJ2-7; TRBD1 matches 7 bases. Germline lookup yields CDR1 LGHNA and CDR2 YSLEER. This CDR3 contains 14 residues. Germline trimming cut 3 bases from V and 4 bases from J; bases unmatched to any gene: 6. The CDR3 region is CASSHGAGGYEQYF. Here the CDR3 DNA reads TGCGCCAGCAGCCATGGGGCAGGGGGATACGAGCAGTACTTC.

The genes are TRBV15 and TRBJ1-2; D is perhaps TRBD1 (5 bases). The CDR3 runs to 15 residues. V was pared by 0 bases and J by 7 bases, with 15 bases between. Germline V gives CDR1 LNHNV, CDR2 YYDKDF (reference sequence). The CDR3 nucleotides are TGTGCCACCAGCAGAGATGCGGGCAGGGAAAGTGGCTACACCTTC. This encodes CATSRDAGRESGYTF.

The rearrangement uses TRBV4-3 and TRBJ1-6; D is possibly TRBD1 (6 bases). This CDR3 is built from 15 residues. V lost 1 base, J lost 7 bases, and 11 bases lay in between. The germline V gene encodes CDR1 LGHNA and CDR2 YSLEER. This CDR3 is CASSQGTGRNSPLHF. The CDR3 region has the DNA TGCGCCAGCAGCCAAGGAACAGGGCGAAATTCACCCCTCCACTTT.

The rearrangement uses TRBV7-3 and TRBJ2-5, with 8 positions matching TRBD1. Unmatched junction bases numbered 11, after V lost 6 bases and J lost 5 bases. The CDR3 extends over 15 amino acids. The V gene's germline CDR1 is SGHTA and CDR2 FQGTGA. The CDR3: CASSTDRGERETQYF. CDR3 in DNA: TGTGCCAGCAGTACCGACAGGGGCGAACGGGAGACCCAGTACTTC. The full variable domain, with the rest looked up from reference TRBV7-3 and TRBJ2-5, is GAGVSQTPSNKVTEKGKYVELRCDPISGHTALYWYRQSLGQGPEFLIYFQGTGAADDSGLPNDRFFAVRPEGSVSTLKIQRTERGDSAVYLCASSTDRGERETQYFGPGTRLLVL.

The CDR3 DNA is TGTGCCAGCAGTTGGGGGATCCACAATGAGCAGTTCTTC. This translates into CASSWGIHNEQFF. The chain links TRBV27 to TRBJ2-1, with D perhaps TRBD1 or TRBD2 (5 bases each). This CDR3 comprises 13 residues. Germline CDR1 reads MNHEY; CDR2 reads SMNVEV (reference sequence). The V gene lost 4 bases and the J gene lost 5 bases, with 9 bases spanning the gap.

This rearrangement joins TRBV21-1 to TRBJ1-2; whether TRBD1, the table's D call, matches the DNA was not checked. TRBV21-1 is an annotated pseudogene. The CDR3 is 19 amino acids. The CDR3 DNA reads as TGTGCCAGCAGCTTCTCGCAGGGCTACTACTTCTACGCTAACTATGGCTACACCTTC. Translation gives CASSFSQGYYFYANYGYTF.

With respect to this clone: At one boundary the junction diverges from the germline segment, which might be a read error. The V gene is TRBV6-1, the J gene TRBJ1-5, with 10 bases matching TRBD1. Germline assignment: CDR1 MNHNS and CDR2 SASEGT. There are 15 residues in the CDR3. CDR3 region: CASSDLGQGRFGPFF. The CDR3 DNA sequence: TGTGCCAGCAGTGATTTGGGACAGGGGAGGTTCGGGCCTTTTTTT.

The gene calls are TRBV6-1 and TRBJ2-7; D is possibly TRBD2 (6 bases). Per germline, CDR1 MNHNS and CDR2 SASEGT. The germline V and J ends were trimmed by 7 bases and 1 base, with 11 bases remaining between them. The CDR3 covers 13 residues. The CDR3 DNA sequence: TGTGCCAGCACCCCTGGGACTTCCTACGAGCAGTACTTC. Translating it yields CASTPGTSYEQYF.

V gene TRBV15 combines with J gene TRBJ1-5; 7 nucleotides align to TRBD1. With V trimmed by 3 bases and J by 7 bases, 12 bases remained unmatched. The CDR3 runs 16 residues. Germline V gene sequence: CDR1 LNHNV, CDR2 YYDKDF (reference sequence). Written as DNA, the CDR3 is TGTGCCACCAGCAGCCCCGGGACAGTCAGGGGACAGCCCCAGCATTTT. Translating gives CATSSPGTVRGQPQHF.

CDR3 residues: CASSFLGQNTEAFF. The CDR3 DNA is TGTGCCAGCAGTTTCTTGGGACAGAACACTGAAGCTTTCTTT. V gene TRBV27 combines with J gene TRBJ1-1, with D maybe TRBD1 (6 bases). The CDR3 is made up of 14 amino acids. Germline CDR1 reads MNHEY; CDR2 reads SMNVEV (reference sequence). Trimming removed 3 bases from V and 1 base from J, with 9 bases in between.

The chain is built from TRBV5-5 and TRBJ2-1, with 9 bases lining up with TRBD2. V shed 4 bases, J shed 5 bases, and the junction held 7 bases outside the gene matches. Germline loops: CDR1 SGHKS, CDR2 YYEKEE (reference sequence). The CDR3 sequence is 15 residues long. This CDR3 is CASSKSGGSHNEQFF. The CDR3 DNA reads as TGTGCCAGCAGCAAGAGCGGGGGGTCCCACAATGAGCAGTTCTTC.